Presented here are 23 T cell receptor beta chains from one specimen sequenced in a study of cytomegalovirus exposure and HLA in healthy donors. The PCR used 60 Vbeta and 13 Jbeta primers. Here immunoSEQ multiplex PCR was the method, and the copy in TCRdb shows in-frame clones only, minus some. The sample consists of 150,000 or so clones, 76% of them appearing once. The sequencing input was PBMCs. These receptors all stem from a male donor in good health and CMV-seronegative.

The CDR3 bases are TGTGCCAGCTCACCACTCGACAGTAACACTGAAGCTTTCTTT. Translated: CASSPLDSNTEAFF. This rearrangement joins TRBV18 to TRBJ1-1, with D possibly matching TRBD1 (5 bases). Trimming took 1 base from V and 2 from J, leaving 8 bases between them. Per germline, CDR1 KGHSH and CDR2 LQKENI. The CDR3 extends over 14 amino acids.

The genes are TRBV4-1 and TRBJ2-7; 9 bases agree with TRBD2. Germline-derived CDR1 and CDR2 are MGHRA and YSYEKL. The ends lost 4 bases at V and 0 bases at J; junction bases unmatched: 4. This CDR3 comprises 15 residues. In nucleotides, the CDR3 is TGCGCCAGCAGCCTAGCGGGAGCAAGCTCCTACGAGCAGTACTTC. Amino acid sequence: CASSLAGASSYEQYF.

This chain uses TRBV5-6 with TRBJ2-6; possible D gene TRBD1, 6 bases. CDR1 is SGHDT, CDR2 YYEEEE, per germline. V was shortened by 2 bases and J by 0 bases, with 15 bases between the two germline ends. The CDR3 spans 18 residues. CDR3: CASSFRNRAFSGANVLTF. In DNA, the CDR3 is TGTGCCAGCAGCTTTAGGAACAGGGCCTTCTCTGGGGCCAACGTCCTGACTTTC.

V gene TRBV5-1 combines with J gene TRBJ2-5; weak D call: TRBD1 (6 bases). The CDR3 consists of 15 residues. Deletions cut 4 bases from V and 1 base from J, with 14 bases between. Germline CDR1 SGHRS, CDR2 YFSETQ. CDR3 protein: CASSPHRASQETQYF. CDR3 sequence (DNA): TGCGCCAGCAGCCCCCACAGGGCCTCCCAAGAGACCCAGTACTTC.

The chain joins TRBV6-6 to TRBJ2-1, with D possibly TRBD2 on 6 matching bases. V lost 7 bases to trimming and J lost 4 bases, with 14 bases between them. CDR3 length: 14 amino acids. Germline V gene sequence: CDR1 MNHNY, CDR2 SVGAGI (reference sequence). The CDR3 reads CASTQVAEYNEQFF. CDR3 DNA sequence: TGTGCCAGCACCCAAGTAGCGGAATACAATGAGCAGTTCTTC.

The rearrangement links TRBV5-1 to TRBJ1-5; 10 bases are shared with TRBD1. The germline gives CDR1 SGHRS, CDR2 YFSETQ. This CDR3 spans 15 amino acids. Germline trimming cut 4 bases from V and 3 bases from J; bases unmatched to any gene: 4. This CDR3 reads CASSTGQGINQPQHF. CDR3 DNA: TGCGCCAGCAGCACGGGACAGGGGATCAATCAGCCCCAGCATTTT. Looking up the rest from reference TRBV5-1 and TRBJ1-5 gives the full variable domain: KAGVTQTPRYLIKTRGQQVTLSCSPISGHRSVSWYQQTPGQGLQFLFEYFSETQRNKGNFPGRFSGRQFSNSRSEMNVSTLELGDSALYLCASSTGQGINQPQHFGDGTRLSIL.

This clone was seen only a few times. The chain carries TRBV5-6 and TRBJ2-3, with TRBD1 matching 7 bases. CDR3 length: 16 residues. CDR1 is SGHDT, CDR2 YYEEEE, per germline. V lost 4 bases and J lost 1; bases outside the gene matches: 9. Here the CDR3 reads CASSIQGVAGTDTQYF. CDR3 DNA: TGTGCCAGCAGCATTCAGGGGGTGGCGGGCACAGATACGCAGTATTTT. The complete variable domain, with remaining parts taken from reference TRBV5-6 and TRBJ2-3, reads DAGVTQSPTHLIKTRGQQVTLRCSPKSGHDTVSWYQQALGQGPQFIFQYYEEEERQRGNFPDRFSGHQFPNYSSELNVNALLLGDSALYLCASSIQGVAGTDTQYFGPGTRLTVL.

The CDR3 DNA follows: TGTGCCAGCATCGGAGGGTTCAGCGGGGTCTACGAGCAGTACTTC. It encodes CASIGGFSGVYEQYF. This chain uses TRBV6-1 with TRBJ2-7, with 7 bases that match TRBD2. CDR3 size: 15 residues. The V gene's germline CDR1 is MNHNS and CDR2 SASEGT. V was clipped by 7 bases and J by 3 bases; unmatched bases: 12.

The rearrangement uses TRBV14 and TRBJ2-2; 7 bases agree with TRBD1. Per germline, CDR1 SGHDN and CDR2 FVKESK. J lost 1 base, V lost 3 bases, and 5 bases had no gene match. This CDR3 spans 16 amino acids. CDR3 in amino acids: CASSHRDSLNTGELFF. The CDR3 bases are TGTGCCAGCAGCCACCGGGACAGTTTGAACACCGGGGAGCTGTTTTTT.

In nucleotides, the CDR3 is TGTGCCAGCAGTTTCTCACAGGGAAGCTCTGGAAACACCATATATTTT. Translation: CASSFSQGSSGNTIYF. The J gene is TRBJ1-3, the V gene TRBV6-6, with D possibly matching TRBD1 (6 bases). The CDR3 has 16 amino acids. From germline, CDR1 is MNHNY and CDR2 SVGAGI (reference sequence). Trimming pared 4 bases from V and 0 bases from J, leaving 13 bases between.

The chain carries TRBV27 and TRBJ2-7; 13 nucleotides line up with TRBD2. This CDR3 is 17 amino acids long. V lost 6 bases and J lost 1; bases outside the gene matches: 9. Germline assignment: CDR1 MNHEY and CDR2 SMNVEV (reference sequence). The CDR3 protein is CASRRGTSGTSSYEQYF. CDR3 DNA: TGTGCCAGCAGAAGGGGGACTAGCGGGACTTCGTCCTACGAGCAGTACTTC.

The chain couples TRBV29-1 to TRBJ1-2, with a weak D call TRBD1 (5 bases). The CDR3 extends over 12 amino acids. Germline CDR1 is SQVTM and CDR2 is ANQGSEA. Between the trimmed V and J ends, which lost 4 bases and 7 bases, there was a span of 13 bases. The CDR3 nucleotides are TGCAGCGTTGTACAAGGGGAGGCTGGCTACACCTTC. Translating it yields CSVVQGEAGYTF.

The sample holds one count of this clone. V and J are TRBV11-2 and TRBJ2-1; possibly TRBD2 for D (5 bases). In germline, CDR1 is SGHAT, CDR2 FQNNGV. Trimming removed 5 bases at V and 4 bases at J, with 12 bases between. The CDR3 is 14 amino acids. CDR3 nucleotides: TGTGCCAGCAGCCGCCTCGGGATTTACAATGAGCAGTTCTTC. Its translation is CASSRLGIYNEQFF.

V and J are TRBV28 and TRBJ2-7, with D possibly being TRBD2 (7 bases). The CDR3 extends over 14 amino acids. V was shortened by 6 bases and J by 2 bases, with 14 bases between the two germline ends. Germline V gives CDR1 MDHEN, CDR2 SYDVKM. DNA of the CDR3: TGTGCCAGCAGCCCCGGGGGGCCGCCCTACGAGCAGTACTTC. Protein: CASSPGGPPYEQYF.

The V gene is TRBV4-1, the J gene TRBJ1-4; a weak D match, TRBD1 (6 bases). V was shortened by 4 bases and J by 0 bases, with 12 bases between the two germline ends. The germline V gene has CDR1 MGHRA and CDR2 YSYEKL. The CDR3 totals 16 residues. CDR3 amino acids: CASSRPDSPTNEKLFF. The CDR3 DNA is TGCGCCAGCAGCCGTCCGGACAGTCCAACTAATGAAAAACTGTTTTTT.

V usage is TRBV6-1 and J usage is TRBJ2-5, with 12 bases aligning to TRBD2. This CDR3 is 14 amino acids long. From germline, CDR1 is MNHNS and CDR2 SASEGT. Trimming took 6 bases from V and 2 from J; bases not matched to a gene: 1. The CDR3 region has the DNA TGTGCCAGCAGAGGACTAGCGGGGCAAGAGACCCAGTACTTC. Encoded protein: CASRGLAGQETQYF.

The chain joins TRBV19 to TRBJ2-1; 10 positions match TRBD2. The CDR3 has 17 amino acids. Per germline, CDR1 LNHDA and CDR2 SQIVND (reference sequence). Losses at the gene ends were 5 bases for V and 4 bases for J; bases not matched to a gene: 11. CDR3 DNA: TGTGCCAGTAGTCGCCTTAGCGGGAGGCAATCTTACAATGAGCAGTTCTTC. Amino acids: CASSRLSGRQSYNEQFF.

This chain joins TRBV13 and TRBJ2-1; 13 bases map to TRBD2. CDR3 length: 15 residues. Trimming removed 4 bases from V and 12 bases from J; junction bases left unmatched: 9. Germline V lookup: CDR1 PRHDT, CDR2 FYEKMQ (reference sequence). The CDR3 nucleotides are TGTGCCAGCAGCTGGGGGACTAGCGGGACGAGGTGGCAGTTCTTC. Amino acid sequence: CASSWGTSGTRWQFF.

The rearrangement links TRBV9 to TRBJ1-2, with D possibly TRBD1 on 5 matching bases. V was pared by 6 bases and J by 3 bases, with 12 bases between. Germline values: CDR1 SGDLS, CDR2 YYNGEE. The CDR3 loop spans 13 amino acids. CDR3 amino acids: CASTAGGDYGYTF. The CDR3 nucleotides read TGTGCCAGCACGGCGGGAGGGGACTATGGCTACACCTTC.

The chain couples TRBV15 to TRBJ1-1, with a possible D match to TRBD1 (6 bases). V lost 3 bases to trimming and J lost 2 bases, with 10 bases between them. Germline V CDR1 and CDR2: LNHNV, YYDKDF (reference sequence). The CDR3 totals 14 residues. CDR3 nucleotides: TGTGCCACCAGCAGGGGACACTTTAACACTGAAGCTTTCTTT. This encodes CATSRGHFNTEAFF.

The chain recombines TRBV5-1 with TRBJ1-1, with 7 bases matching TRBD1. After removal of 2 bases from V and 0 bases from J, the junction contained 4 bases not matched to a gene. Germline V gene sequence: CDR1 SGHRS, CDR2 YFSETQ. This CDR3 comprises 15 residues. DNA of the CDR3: TGCGCCAGCAGCTTTGACAGGGTTATGAACACTGAAGCTTTCTTT. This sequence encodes CASSFDRVMNTEAFF.

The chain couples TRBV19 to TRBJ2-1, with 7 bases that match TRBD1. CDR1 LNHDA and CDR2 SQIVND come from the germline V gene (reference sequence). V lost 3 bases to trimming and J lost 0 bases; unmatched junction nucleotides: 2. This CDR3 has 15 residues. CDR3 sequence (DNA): TGTGCCAGTAGTATTTCAGGGGGCTCCTACAATGAGCAGTTCTTC. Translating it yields CASSISGGSYNEQFF. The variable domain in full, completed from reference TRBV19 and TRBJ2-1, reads DGGITQSPKYLFRKEGQNVTLSCEQNLNHDAMYWYRQDPGQGLRLIYYSQIVNDFQKGDIAEGYSVSREKKESFPLTVTSAQKNPTAFYLCASSISGGSYNEQFFGPGTRLTVL.

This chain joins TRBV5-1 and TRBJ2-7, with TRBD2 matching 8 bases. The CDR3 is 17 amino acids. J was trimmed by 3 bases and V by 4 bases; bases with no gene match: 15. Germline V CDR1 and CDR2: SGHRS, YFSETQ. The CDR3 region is CASSPRPPVAGGYEQYF. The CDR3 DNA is TGCGCCAGCAGCCCACGACCCCCGGTTGCGGGAGGCTACGAGCAGTACTTC. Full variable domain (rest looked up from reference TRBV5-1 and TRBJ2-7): KAGVTQTPRYLIKTRGQQVTLSCSPISGHRSVSWYQQTPGQGLQFLFEYFSETQRNKGNFPGRFSGRQFSNSRSEMNVSTLELGDSALYLCASSPRPPVAGGYEQYFGPGTRLTVT.